Described below is a single T cell receptor (beta chain) sequence and its context. The sample originates from a study of blood T cell repertoires in COVID-19. Study at large: Spain, Italy and the United States supplied samples that represented acute and convalescent COVID-19.

Profiling relied on immunoSEQ multiplex PCR, and the TCRdb table lists in-frame clones only, not all of them. Among more than 250,000 clones listed, around 88% were seen once. The V gene's germline CDR1 is SNHLY and CDR2 FYNNEI. V lost 6 bases, J lost 1 base, and 9 bases lay in between. The CDR3 extends over 14 amino acids. The sequenced material came from peripheral blood. The receptor comes from a woman aged 45-65 years with acute or convalescent COVID-19. The rearrangement uses TRBV2 and TRBJ2-2; tentatively, D is TRBD1 (5 bases). CDR3 in amino acids: CASSRQRNTGELFF. The CDR3 nucleotides are TGTGCCAGCAGCAGACAGAGGAACACCGGGGAGCTGTTTTTT.